Below, 10 T cell receptor beta chains from the same sample are listed, as sequenced in a study of blood T cell repertoires in COVID-19. The assay was immunoSEQ multiplex PCR, and TCRdb's table has in-frame clones only and misses some. This sample has roughly 200,000 clones, with 75% to 90% found just once. The sample was PBMCs or T cells enriched from blood (not recorded which). These receptors originate from a woman in her twenties or thirties who had been exposed to COVID-19.

This chain links TRBV7-9 with TRBJ1-6; the D is unclear. V shed 8 bases and J shed 4 bases, with 15 bases lying between them. Germline assignment: CDR1 SEHNR and CDR2 FQNEAQ (reference sequence). CDR3 size: 15 residues. The CDR3 sequence: CASATTTGYNSPLHF. The CDR3 nucleotides are TGTGCCAGCGCTACCACGACGGGGTATAATTCACCCCTCCACTTT.

Only one count was recorded for this clone. The chain is built from TRBV19 and TRBJ1-5, with D tentatively TRBD1 (6 bases). Trimming left V 3 bases short and J 2 bases short, with 11 bases between. The germline CDR1 and CDR2 sequences are LNHDA and SQIVND (reference sequence). The CDR3 has 15 residues. The CDR3 region is CASSINAGGNQPQHF. CDR3 sequence (DNA): TGTGCCAGTAGTATCAATGCAGGGGGCAATCAGCCCCAGCATTTT.

The rearrangement links TRBV30 to TRBJ2-7, with 7 positions matching TRBD1. CDR3 length equals 14 residues. The trim removed 5 bases at V and 6 bases at J, leaving 13 bases unmatched. CDR1 is GTSNPN, CDR2 SVGIG, per germline (reference sequence). CDR3 in DNA: TGTGCCTGGGCTTCAGGGGGAGTGGGTTCCGAGCAGTACTTC. It translates to CAWASGGVGSEQYF.

The chain is built from TRBV19 and TRBJ1-4, with 7 bases lining up with TRBD1. V was pared by 6 bases and J by 5 bases, with 6 bases of the junction left unmatched. There are 14 residues in the CDR3. CDR1 LNHDA and CDR2 SQIVND come from the germline V gene (reference sequence). Here the CDR3 reads CASSAGQLNEKLFF. The CDR3 DNA is TGTGCCAGTAGCGCGGGACAGCTAAATGAAAAACTGTTTTTT.

The CDR3 DNA sequence: TGTGCCAGCAGACACCCCCTGACAGGTCCTCTCCACTTT. Protein: CASRHPLTGPLHF. The chain joins TRBV19 to TRBJ1-6, with D perhaps TRBD1 (6 bases). Germline loops: CDR1 LNHDA, CDR2 SQIVND (reference sequence). The CDR3 covers 13 residues. With 9 bases removed from V and 16 bases from J, the gap between germline ends came to 22 bases. Full variable domain (rest looked up from reference TRBV19 and TRBJ1-6): DGGITQSPKYLFRKEGQNVTLSCEQNLNHDAMYWYRQDPGQGLRLIYYSQIVNDFQKGDIAEGYSVSREKKESFPLTVTSAQKNPTAFYLCASRHPLTGPLHFGNGTRLTVT.

This sequence joins TRBV19 and TRBJ1-5; tentative D call: TRBD1 (5 bases). V dropped 8 bases and J dropped 7 bases, with 21 bases sitting between them. Germline CDR1 and CDR2: LNHDA and SQIVND (reference sequence). This CDR3 is 15 amino acids long. The CDR3 nucleotides read TGTGCCAGTGTGTCGCAGGGATCCCCTGGGCAGCCCCAGCATTTT. It translates to CASVSQGSPGQPQHF.

The CDR3: CASSPLTGSDTQYF. The DNA of the CDR3 is TGTGCCAGCAGCCCATTGACAGGGTCAGATACGCAGTATTTT. The chain carries TRBV14 and TRBJ2-3; TRBD1 aligns across 7 bases. V was clipped by 4 bases and J by 4 bases; unmatched bases: 5. This CDR3 comprises 14 residues. From germline, CDR1 is SGHDN and CDR2 FVKESK.

The J gene is TRBJ1-6, the V gene TRBV3-1 (or the pseudogene TRBV3-2), with 8 bases lining up with TRBD1. The CDR3 has 17 amino acids. The V segment lost 2 bases and the J segment 7 bases; nucleotides outside the gene matches: 10. Germline assignment: CDR1 LGHDT and CDR2 YNNKEL (reference sequence). CDR3 nucleotide sequence: TGTGCCAGCAGCCAAAAGCCGTCGGGACAGGCGAATTCACCCCTCCACTTT. It yields the protein CASSQKPSGQANSPLHF.

The chain is built from TRBV9 and TRBJ1-4; D possibly corresponds to TRBD1 (5 bases). The V end was cut by 3 bases, the J end by 5 bases, with 11 bases between. Germline assignment: CDR1 SGDLS and CDR2 YYNGEE. The CDR3 consists of 14 residues. This CDR3 is CASSAGGKNEKLFF. For the CDR3, the DNA is TGTGCCAGCAGCGCGGGGGGAAAGAATGAAAAACTGTTTTTT. Supplemented by reference TRBV9 and TRBJ1-4, the full variable domain reads DSGVTQTPKHLITATGQRVTLRCSPRSGDLSVYWYQQSLDQGLQFLIQYYNGEERAKGNILERFSAQQFPDLHSELNLSSLELGDSALYFCASSAGGKNEKLFFGSGTQLSVL.

This clone was seen a few times. The chain links TRBV21-1 to TRBJ1-5. TRBV21-1 is deemed a pseudogene. This CDR3 has 15 amino acids. The CDR3 DNA reads as TGTGCCAGCAGCAGGATTAGAGGGATTCCCCAGCCCCAGCATTTT. This encodes CASSRIRGIPQPQHF.